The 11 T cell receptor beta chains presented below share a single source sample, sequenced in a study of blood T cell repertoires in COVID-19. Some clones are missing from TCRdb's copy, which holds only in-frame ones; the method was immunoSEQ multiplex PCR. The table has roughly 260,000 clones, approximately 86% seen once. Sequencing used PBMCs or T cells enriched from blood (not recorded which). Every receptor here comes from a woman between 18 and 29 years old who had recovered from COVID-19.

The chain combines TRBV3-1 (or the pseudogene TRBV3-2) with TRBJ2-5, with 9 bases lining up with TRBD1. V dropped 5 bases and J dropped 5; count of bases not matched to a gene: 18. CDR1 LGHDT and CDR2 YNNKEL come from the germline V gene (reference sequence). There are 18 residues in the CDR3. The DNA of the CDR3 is TGTGCCAGCAGCGGGGTTGAGGTTCGGGACAGGGTGGCGGAGACCCAGTACTTC. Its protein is CASSGVEVRDRVAETQYF.

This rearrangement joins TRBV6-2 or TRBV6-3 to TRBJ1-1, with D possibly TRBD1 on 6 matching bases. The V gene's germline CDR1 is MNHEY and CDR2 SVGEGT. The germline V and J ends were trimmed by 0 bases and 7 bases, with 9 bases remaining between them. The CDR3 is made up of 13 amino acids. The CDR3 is CASSYSGTREAFF. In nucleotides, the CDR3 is TGTGCCAGCAGTTACTCAGGGACACGTGAAGCTTTCTTT.

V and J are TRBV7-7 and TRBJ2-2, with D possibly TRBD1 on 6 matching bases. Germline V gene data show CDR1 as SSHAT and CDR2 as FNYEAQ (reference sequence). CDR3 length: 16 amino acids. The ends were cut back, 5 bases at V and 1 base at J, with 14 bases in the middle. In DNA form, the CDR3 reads TGTGCCAGCAGCCCCGGGACACCCCAGAACACCGGGGAGCTGTTTTTT. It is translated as CASSPGTPQNTGELFF.

The CDR3 nucleotides are TGCGCCAGCAGCTTGGGGGGTCTGGGGGCGATGACGGTAGGTGATGCTTTCTTT. It specifies CASSLGGLGAMTVGDAFF. The rearrangement joins TRBV5-1 to TRBJ1-1; D is perhaps TRBD1 (6 bases). The CDR3 runs to 18 residues. V was shortened by 0 bases and J by 11 bases, with 29 bases between the two germline ends. CDR1 and CDR2 (germline): SGHRS, YFSETQ.

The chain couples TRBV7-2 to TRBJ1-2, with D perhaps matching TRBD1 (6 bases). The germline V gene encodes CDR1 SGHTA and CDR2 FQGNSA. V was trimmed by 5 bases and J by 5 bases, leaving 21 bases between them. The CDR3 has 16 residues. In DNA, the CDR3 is TGTGCCAGCAGCACCCGGACAGAAACAAACCTGTATGGCTACACCTTC. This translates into CASSTRTETNLYGYTF. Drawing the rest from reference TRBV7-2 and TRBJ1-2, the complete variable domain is GAGVSQSPSNKVTEKGKDVELRCDPISGHTALYWYRQSLGQGLEFLIYFQGNSAPDKSGLPSDRFSAERTGGSVSTLTIQRTQQEDSAVYLCASSTRTETNLYGYTFGSGTRLTVV.

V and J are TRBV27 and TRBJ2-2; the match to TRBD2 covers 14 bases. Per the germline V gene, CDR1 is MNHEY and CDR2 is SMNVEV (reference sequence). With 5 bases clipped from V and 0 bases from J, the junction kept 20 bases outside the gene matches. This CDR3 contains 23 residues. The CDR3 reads CASSGGTRKGTSGRRPNTGELFF. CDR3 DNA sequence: TGTGCCAGCAGTGGAGGCACGAGGAAGGGGACTAGCGGGAGAAGGCCGAACACCGGGGAGCTGTTTTTT.

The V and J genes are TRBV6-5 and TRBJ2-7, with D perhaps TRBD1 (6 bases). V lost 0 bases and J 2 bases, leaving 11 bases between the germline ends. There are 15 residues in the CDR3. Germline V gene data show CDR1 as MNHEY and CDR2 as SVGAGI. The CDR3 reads CASSYSMGAAYEQYF. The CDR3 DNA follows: TGTGCCAGCAGTTACTCGATGGGGGCAGCCTACGAGCAGTACTTC.

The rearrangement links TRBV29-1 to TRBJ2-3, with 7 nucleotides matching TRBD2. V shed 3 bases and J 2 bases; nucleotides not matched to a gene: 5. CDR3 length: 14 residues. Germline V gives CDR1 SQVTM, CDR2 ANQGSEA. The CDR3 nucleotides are TGCAGCGTTGATCGCGGGGGAAACACAGATACGCAGTATTTT. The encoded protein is CSVDRGGNTDTQYF.

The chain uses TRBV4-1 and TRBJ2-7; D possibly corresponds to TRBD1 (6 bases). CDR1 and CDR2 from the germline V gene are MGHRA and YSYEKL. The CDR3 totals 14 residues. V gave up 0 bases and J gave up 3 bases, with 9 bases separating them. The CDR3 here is CASSQERGFYEQYF. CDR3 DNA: TGCGCCAGCAGCCAAGAGAGGGGGTTCTACGAGCAGTACTTC.

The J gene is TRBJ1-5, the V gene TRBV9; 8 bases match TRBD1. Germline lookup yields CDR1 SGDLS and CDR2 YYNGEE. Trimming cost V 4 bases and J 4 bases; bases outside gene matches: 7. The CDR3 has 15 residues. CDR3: CASSPGQGVNQPQHF. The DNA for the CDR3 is TGTGCCAGCAGCCCAGGACAGGGAGTAAATCAGCCCCAGCATTTT.

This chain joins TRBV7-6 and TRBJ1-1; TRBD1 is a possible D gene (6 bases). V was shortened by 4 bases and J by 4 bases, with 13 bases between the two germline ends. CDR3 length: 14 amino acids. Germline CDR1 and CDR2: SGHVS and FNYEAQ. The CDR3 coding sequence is TGTGCCAGCAGCTCCCTTATGGGGGCCACTGAAGCTTTCTTT. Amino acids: CASSSLMGATEAFF.